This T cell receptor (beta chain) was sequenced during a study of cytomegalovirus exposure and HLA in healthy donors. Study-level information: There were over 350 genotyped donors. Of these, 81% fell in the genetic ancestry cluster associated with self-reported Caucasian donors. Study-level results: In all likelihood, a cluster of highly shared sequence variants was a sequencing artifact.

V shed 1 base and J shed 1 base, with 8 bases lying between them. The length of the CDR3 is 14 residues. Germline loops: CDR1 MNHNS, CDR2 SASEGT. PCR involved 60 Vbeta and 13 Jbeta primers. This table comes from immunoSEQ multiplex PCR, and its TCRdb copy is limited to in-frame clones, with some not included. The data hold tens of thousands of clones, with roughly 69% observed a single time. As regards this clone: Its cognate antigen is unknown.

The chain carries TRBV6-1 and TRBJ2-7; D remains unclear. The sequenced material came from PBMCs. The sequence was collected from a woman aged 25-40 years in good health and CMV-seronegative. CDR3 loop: CASSEVGRSYEQYF. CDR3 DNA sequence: TGTGCCAGCAGTGAAGTGGGCAGGTCCTACGAGCAGTACTTC.